Listed below are T cell receptor beta chains from one sample, sequenced in a study of shared clonotypes between healthy human individuals. Sequenced by immunoSEQ multiplex PCR; TCRdb stores in-frame clones only, minus some. The sample has about 2 million clones, around 95% seen once. Material: naive CD4+ T cells sorted from blood. These TCRs come from a man in his late teens or twenties in good health. Both conserved end residues are part of each CDR3. A D gene is named only where the DNA matches it firmly.

d_gene,v_gene,CDR3aa
-,TRBV5-6,CASSLFIFEEQFF
-,TRBV9,CASSAVPWGDYGYTF
TRBD2,TRBV4-2,CASSQMTSGSTDTQYF
-,TRBV7-9,CASSLVLGPHGELFF
-,TRBV30,CAWSARRAHEQYF
TRBD2,TRBV19,CASSRAGIQETQYF
-,TRBV5-4,CASSLEGLGTSPDNTEAFF
TRBD1,TRBV30,CAWMRTGESPLHF
-,TRBV28,CASSLLVDMQYF
-,TRBV10-3,CAISERNTGELFF
-,TRBV28,CASTPSPGRWDTQYF
-,TRBV9,CASSPTAGGNTIYF
-,TRBV9,CASSPQVGGRTEAFF
-,TRBV21-1,CASSKEDKPITYEQYF
-,TRBV12-5,CASGLGRFYGYTF
TRBD1,TRBV5-4,CASSTDPGQITYEQYF
TRBD1,TRBV30,CAWRFGQGGYTF
-,TRBV25-1,CASSEHYEQYF